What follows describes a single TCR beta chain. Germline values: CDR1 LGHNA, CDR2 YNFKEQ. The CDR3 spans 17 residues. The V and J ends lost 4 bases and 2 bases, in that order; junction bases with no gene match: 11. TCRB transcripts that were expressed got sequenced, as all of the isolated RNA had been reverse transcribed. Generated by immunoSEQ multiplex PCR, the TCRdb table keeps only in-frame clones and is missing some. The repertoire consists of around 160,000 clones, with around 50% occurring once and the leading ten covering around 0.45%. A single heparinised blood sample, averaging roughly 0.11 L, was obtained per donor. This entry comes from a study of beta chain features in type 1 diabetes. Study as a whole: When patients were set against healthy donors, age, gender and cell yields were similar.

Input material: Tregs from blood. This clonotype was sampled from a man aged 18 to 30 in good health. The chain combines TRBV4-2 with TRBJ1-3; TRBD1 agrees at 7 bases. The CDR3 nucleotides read TGTGCCAGCAGCCCAACGATCTTGGGACAGACTGGAAACACCATATATTTT. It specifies CASSPTILGQTGNTIYF.